A single sample is the source of the 10 T cell receptor beta chains below, sequenced in a study of breast tumors, draining lymph nodes, adjacent tissues. TCRdb redid the calling of the multiplex PCR reads with MiXCR, one entry per CDR3 protein. The profile shows 200,000 or so distinct CDR3 sequences, over 25% of them singletons. The lymph nodes were axillary draining lymph nodes from breast cancer patients. The sample was axillary lymph node tissue. These receptors came from a female donor with breast cancer. Some clones in this sample may be carry-over from other donors' samples.

This clonotype appeared many times. This sequence joins TRBV6-2 or TRBV6-3 and TRBJ2-2; D call uncertain. CDR3 length: 11 residues. The ends were cut back, 5 bases at V and 5 bases at J, with 3 bases in the middle. Germline V gene lookup returns CDR1 MNHEY and CDR2 SVGEGT. The CDR3 protein is CASSNTGELFF. CDR3 coding DNA: TGTGCCAGCAGTAATACCGGGGAGCTGTTTTTT.

Remarks on this clonotype: A much larger clone differs from this one at a single base, so this may be a read error. V and J are TRBV7-8 and TRBJ2-7, with D hard to call. Germline V gene lookup returns CDR1 SGHVS and CDR2 FQNEAQ. Deletions cut 2 bases from V and 5 bases from J, with 7 bases between. This CDR3 has 12 residues. The chain's CDR3 is CASSLIQNEQYF. Here the CDR3 DNA reads TGTGCCAGCAGCTTAATCCAGAACGAGCAGTACTTC. Supplemented by reference TRBV7-8 and TRBJ2-7, the full variable domain reads GAGVSQSPRYKVAKRGQDVALRCDPISGHVSLFWYQQALGQGPEFLTYFQNEAQLDKSGLPSDRFFAERPEGSVSTLKIQRTQQEDSAVYLCASSLIQNEQYFGPGTRLTVT.

The sample holds many counts of this clonotype. The chain employs TRBV30 and TRBJ1-2, with a possible D match to TRBD1 (5 bases). There are 12 residues in the CDR3. The V end was cut by 5 bases, the J end by 8 bases, with 15 bases between. CDR1 and CDR2 (germline): GTSNPN, SVGIG (reference sequence). In DNA, the CDR3 is TGTGCCTGGGGCGTCGGGGGAGGCGGCTACACCTTC. Protein: CAWGVGGGGYTF.

This clonotype was detected ten times or more. V is TRBV24-1 and J is TRBJ1-5; 8 bases are a match to TRBD1. J gave up 6 bases and V 6 bases, and 3 bases lay outside the gene matches. The length of the CDR3 is 13 residues. Germline values: CDR1 KGHDR, CDR2 SFDVKD. CDR3 region: CATSRTGIQPQHF. CDR3 sequence (DNA): TGTGCCACCAGTAGGACAGGGATTCAGCCCCAGCATTTT.

This clonotype has more than one count but fewer than ten. This chain links TRBV27 with TRBJ2-1; D possibly corresponds to TRBD1 (6 bases). CDR1 MNHEY and CDR2 SMNVEV come from the germline V gene (reference sequence). V dropped 5 bases and J dropped 10 bases, with 27 bases sitting between them. The length of the CDR3 is 17 residues. CDR3 nucleotides: TGTGCCAGCAGTAGGACAGCCCACCTCTTACGGTCGGTCGAGCAGTTCTTC. This sequence encodes CASSRTAHLLRSVEQFF.

The rearrangement links TRBV9 to TRBJ1-1, with 11 bases aligning to TRBD1. J gave up 5 bases and V 4 bases, and 7 bases lay outside the gene matches. Per the germline V gene, CDR1 is SGDLS and CDR2 is YYNGEE. CDR3 length: 15 residues. The CDR3 here is CASSKEGQGATEAFF. As DNA, the CDR3 is TGTGCCAGCAGCAAAGAAGGACAGGGGGCTACTGAAGCTTTCTTT.

Ten or more counts support this clonotype. This chain connects TRBV7-2 to TRBJ2-1; unclear D gene. The CDR3 is 15 residues long. Between the trimmed V and J ends, which lost 2 bases and 0 bases, there was a span of 8 bases. The V gene's germline CDR1 is SGHTA and CDR2 FQGNSA. CDR3 amino acids: CASSLSTSSYNEQFF. The CDR3 bases are TGTGCCAGCAGCTTAAGTACCTCCTCCTACAATGAGCAGTTCTTC. Full variable domain (rest looked up from reference TRBV7-2 and TRBJ2-1): GAGVSQSPSNKVTEKGKDVELRCDPISGHTALYWYRQSLGQGLEFLIYFQGNSAPDKSGLPSDRFSAERTGGSVSTLTIQRTQQEDSAVYLCASSLSTSSYNEQFFGPGTRLTVL.

Only a few counts were recorded for this clonotype. The rearrangement links TRBV5-5 to TRBJ1-2; tentative D call: TRBD1 (5 bases). Trimming removed 5 bases at V and 6 bases at J, with 14 bases between. This CDR3 region has 13 residues. Germline CDR1 and CDR2: SGHKS and YYEKEE (reference sequence). The CDR3 coding sequence is TGTGCCAGCAGAGATTACGGGGGGGATGGCTACACCTTC. Translated, it gives CASRDYGGDGYTF.

The chain couples TRBV20-1 to TRBJ2-3; D is unclear. Germline loops: CDR1 DFQATT, CDR2 SNEGSKA (reference sequence). The V and J ends lost 7 bases and 0 bases respectively, with 8 bases between them. CDR3 size: 12 residues. CDR3 sequence: CSDGGSTDTQYF. As DNA, the CDR3 is TGCAGTGATGGTGGGAGCACAGATACGCAGTATTTT.

Remarks on this clonotype: Since a much larger clone is just one base distant, this may be a read error. The V call is TRBV5-1, the J call TRBJ2-5, with a weak D call TRBD1 (6 bases). The CDR3 spans 14 residues. V was shortened by 3 bases and J by 0 bases, with 9 bases between the two germline ends. The germline gives CDR1 SGHRS, CDR2 YFSETQ. CDR3: CASSSRGYQETQYF. As DNA, the CDR3 is TGCGCCAGCAGCTCGAGGGGGTACCAAGAGACCCAGTACTTC. Full variable domain (remainder filled in from reference TRBV5-1 and TRBJ2-5): KAGVTQTPRYLIKTRGQQVTLSCSPISGHRSVSWYQQTPGQGLQFLFEYFSETQRNKGNFPGRFSGRQFSNSRSEMNVSTLELGDSALYLCASSSRGYQETQYFGPGTRLLVL.